One sample yielded the 30 T cell receptor beta chains listed below, sequenced in a study of cytomegalovirus exposure and HLA in healthy donors (dated by TCRdb to the late 2010s). Libraries were constructed by the immunoSEQ multiplex PCR assay. Here the immuneACCESS table is served through TCRdb, limited to in-frame sequences with V and J called. Missing clones are a known gap in these copies; in checked studies unresolved V genes cover under half, and the rest lacks a known reason. This sample comprises fewer than 120,000 clones, 85% to 90% of them detected only once. 1.4% to 1.5% of the sample rests with the top ten. Input material: PBMCs. The receptors stem from a woman aged 30 to 39 in good health and CMV-seropositive.

For the CDR3, the DNA is TGTGCCAGCAGCTTGGTTAGCGGGGGGGCTGCTCGGAATGAGCAGTTCTTC. This gives the protein CASSLVSGGAARNEQFF. The gene calls are TRBV5-6 and TRBJ2-1; 11 bases are shared with TRBD2. Germline lookup yields CDR1 SGHDT and CDR2 YYEEEE. The trim removed 0 bases at V and 7 bases at J, leaving 9 bases unmatched. The CDR3 consists of 17 residues.

This clone was observed a handful of times. The rearrangement links TRBV7-2 to TRBJ1-6, with D tentatively TRBD1 (6 bases). The CDR3 contains 13 residues. The V end lost 5 bases, the J end lost 10 bases, and 12 bases lay between the germline ends. Germline loops: CDR1 SGHTA, CDR2 FQGNSA. CDR3 region: CASSRQGSSPLHF. CDR3 in DNA: TGTGCCAGCAGCCGGCAGGGGAGCTCACCCCTCCACTTT. The whole variable domain, filled in from reference TRBV7-2 and TRBJ1-6, reads GAGVSQSPSNKVTEKGKDVELRCDPISGHTALYWYRQSLGQGLEFLIYFQGNSAPDKSGLPSDRFSAERTGGSVSTLTIQRTQQEDSAVYLCASSRQGSSPLHFGNGTRLTVT.

The gene calls are TRBV19 and TRBJ2-1; 7 bases match TRBD2. The junction had 4 bases not matched to a gene; V was cut back by 5 bases and J by 3 bases. CDR3 length equals 14 residues. Germline-derived CDR1 and CDR2 are LNHDA and SQIVND (reference sequence). In nucleotides, the CDR3 is TGTGCCAGTAGTCTGGCTAGCGGCTACAATGAGCAGTTCTTC. Translating gives CASSLASGYNEQFF.

The V and J genes are TRBV5-1 and TRBJ2-5; maybe TRBD2 (6 bases). Germline CDR1 is SGHRS and CDR2 is YFSETQ. The CDR3 is 16 residues long. Between the trimmed V and J ends, which lost 0 bases and 1 base, there was a span of 13 bases. As DNA, the CDR3 is TGCGCCAGCAGCTTGGTAGGGCAGGGAGGCCAAGAGACCCAGTACTTC. Its translation: CASSLVGQGGQETQYF.

This chain joins TRBV29-1 and TRBJ2-7; weak D call: TRBD1 (6 bases). Trimming took off 2 bases at V and 5 bases at J, with 13 bases between the two ends. The CDR3 is made up of 13 amino acids. Germline V gives CDR1 SQVTM, CDR2 ANQGSEA. CDR3 coding DNA: TGCAGCGTTGAAACACAGGGTAGCCACGAGCAGTACTTC. Its translation: CSVETQGSHEQYF.

The chain recombines TRBV6-1 with TRBJ2-3, with TRBD1 as a possible D gene (6 bases). Germline CDR1 is MNHNS and CDR2 is SASEGT. The ends were cut back, 8 bases at V and 7 bases at J, with 16 bases in the middle. CDR3 length: 13 residues. The CDR3 DNA sequence: TGTGCCAGCCTTGGGGACATTAGAAATACGCAGTATTTT. This gives the protein CASLGDIRNTQYF.

V usage is TRBV5-1 and J usage is TRBJ2-7; 8 bases line up with TRBD2. The CDR3 spans 14 residues. The J segment lost 3 bases and the V segment lost 2 bases, leaving 4 bases of the junction unmatched. CDR1 SGHRS and CDR2 YFSETQ come from the germline V gene. Here the CDR3 reads CASSFGTSGYEQYF. CDR3 nucleotides: TGCGCCAGCAGCTTTGGGACTAGTGGCTACGAGCAGTACTTC. Full variable domain (remainder filled in from reference TRBV5-1 and TRBJ2-7): KAGVTQTPRYLIKTRGQQVTLSCSPISGHRSVSWYQQTPGQGLQFLFEYFSETQRNKGNFPGRFSGRQFSNSRSEMNVSTLELGDSALYLCASSFGTSGYEQYFGPGTRLTVT.

The chain joins TRBV5-6 to TRBJ1-2; D perhaps matches TRBD1 (6 bases). Germline CDR1 reads SGHDT; CDR2 reads YYEEEE. Deletions cut 5 bases from V and 3 bases from J, with 14 bases between. The length of the CDR3 is 14 residues. CDR3 protein: CASRKTGIDYGYTF. DNA of the CDR3: TGTGCCAGCAGAAAGACAGGAATAGACTATGGCTACACCTTC.

This chain uses TRBV4-2 with TRBJ2-1, with 9 positions matching TRBD2. V dropped 0 bases and J dropped 6; count of bases not matched to a gene: 6. Looked up from germline, CDR1 is LGHNA and CDR2 is YNFKEQ. The CDR3 totals 16 residues. The CDR3 DNA reads TGTGCCAGCAGCCAAGATCAGGCTAGCGGGGCCAATGAGCAGTTCTTC. It translates to CASSQDQASGANEQFF.

The genes are TRBV7-2 and TRBJ2-7, with 15 bases fitting TRBD2. The CDR3 contains 15 residues. The junction had 5 bases not matched to a gene; V was cut back by 4 bases and J by 7 bases. Germline V gene sequence: CDR1 SGHTA, CDR2 FQGNSA. CDR3 DNA sequence: TGTGCCAGCAGCTCGGGACTAGCGGGAGGAGGAGAGCAGTACTTC. It translates to CASSSGLAGGGEQYF.

This clone was seen a single time. The chain employs TRBV5-4 and TRBJ2-4; weak D call: TRBD2 (7 bases). Per germline, CDR1 SGHNT and CDR2 YYREEE (reference sequence). CDR3 length: 16 amino acids. The ends were cut back, 2 bases at V and 1 base at J, with 13 bases in the middle. CDR3 sequence reads: CASSLSGGLAKNIQYF. CDR3 bases: TGTGCCAGCAGCTTATCGGGGGGCCTGGCCAAAAACATTCAGTACTTC.

V and J are TRBV2 and TRBJ1-4; 10 bases align to TRBD1. With V trimmed by 0 bases and J by 2 bases, 0 bases remained unmatched. The germline gives CDR1 SNHLY, CDR2 FYNNEI. CDR3 size: 16 residues. The CDR3 sequence is CASSEAGQGTNEKLFF. CDR3 DNA sequence: TGTGCCAGCAGTGAAGCGGGACAGGGGACTAATGAAAAACTGTTTTTT. Using reference TRBV2 and TRBJ1-4 for the parts outside the CDR3, the full variable domain is EPEVTQTPSHQVTQMGQEVILRCVPISNHLYFYWYRQILGQKVEFLVSFYNNEISEKSEIFDDQFSVERPDGSNFTLKIRSTKLEDSAMYFCASSEAGQGTNEKLFFGSGTQLSVL.

The CDR3 reads CAWGPLRSEKLFF. DNA for the CDR3: TGTGCCTGGGGCCCCCTAAGGAGTGAAAAACTGTTTTTT. The chain joins TRBV30 to TRBJ1-4; D unresolved. This CDR3 contains 13 residues. CDR1 and CDR2 from the germline V gene are GTSNPN and SVGIG (reference sequence). The V end was cut by 5 bases, the J end by 7 bases, with 14 bases between.

This chain connects TRBV27 to TRBJ2-7, with 9 bases that match TRBD2. V shed 2 bases, J shed 1 base, and the junction held 0 bases outside the gene matches. The CDR3 runs to 14 residues. Germline CDR1 MNHEY, CDR2 SMNVEV (reference sequence). The CDR3 here is CASSLLAGSYEQYF. The CDR3 DNA follows: TGTGCCAGCAGTTTACTAGCGGGGTCCTACGAGCAGTACTTC.

This chain joins TRBV4-2 and TRBJ2-7; D uncertain. The CDR3 is 14 amino acids. From germline, CDR1 is LGHNA and CDR2 YNFKEQ. V was trimmed by 3 bases and J by 5 bases, leaving 14 bases between them. The chain's CDR3 is CASSHARQVNEQYF. In DNA, the CDR3 is TGTGCCAGCAGCCACGCCCGCCAGGTGAACGAGCAGTACTTC.

This clone was seen a handful of times. V is TRBV7-2 and J is TRBJ2-2; the D gene is possibly TRBD2 (5 bases). CDR1 and CDR2 (germline): SGHTA, FQGNSA. V was pared by 5 bases and J by 5 bases, with 15 bases between. The CDR3 is 15 amino acids. The CDR3 sequence is CASSVTRGGTGELFF. For the CDR3, the DNA is TGTGCCAGCAGCGTTACTCGTGGAGGTACCGGGGAGCTGTTTTTT. Using reference TRBV7-2 and TRBJ2-2 for the parts outside the CDR3, the full variable domain is GAGVSQSPSNKVTEKGKDVELRCDPISGHTALYWYRQSLGQGLEFLIYFQGNSAPDKSGLPSDRFSAERTGGSVSTLTIQRTQQEDSAVYLCASSVTRGGTGELFFGEGSRLTVL.

The chain employs TRBV2 and TRBJ2-7; D is uncertain. Germline values: CDR1 SNHLY, CDR2 FYNNEI. The V end lost 4 bases, the J end lost 2 bases, and 9 bases lay between the germline ends. CDR3 length: 13 residues. For the CDR3, the DNA is TGTGCCAGCAGTGGGGCAGGAACCTACGAGCAGTACTTC. The encoded protein is CASSGAGTYEQYF.

The genes are TRBV19 and TRBJ1-2; possible D gene TRBD1, 5 bases. This CDR3 has 14 amino acids. V was trimmed by 1 base and J by 7 bases, leaving 13 bases between them. Germline V gene data show CDR1 as LNHDA and CDR2 as SQIVND (reference sequence). The CDR3: CASSIGSGPPGYTF. In nucleotides, the CDR3 is TGTGCCAGTAGTATAGGCTCAGGGCCGCCTGGCTACACCTTC.

The rearrangement joins TRBV2 to TRBJ1-5, with D perhaps matching TRBD1 (6 bases). CDR1 and CDR2 from the germline V gene are SNHLY and FYNNEI. V lost 4 bases, J lost 2 bases, and 15 bases lay in between. This CDR3 is 16 amino acids long. CDR3 in DNA: TGTGCCAGCAGTGCCTATGGGGGGGCCGGCAATCAGCCCCAGCATTTT. Residues: CASSAYGGAGNQPQHF.

This sequence joins TRBV10-2 and TRBJ2-7, with 13 nucleotides matching TRBD2. The CDR3 is made up of 16 amino acids. CDR1 is WSHSY and CDR2 is SAAADI in the germline V gene. Losses at the gene ends were 2 bases for V and 4 bases for J; bases not matched to a gene: 5. Here the CDR3 DNA reads TGCGCCAGCAGTGAGGGAAGACTAGCGGGAGGATACGAGCAGTACTTC. It yields the protein CASSEGRLAGGYEQYF.

The rearrangement links TRBV11-1 to TRBJ2-7; 8 positions agree with TRBD2. Germline V lookup: CDR1 SGHAT, CDR2 FQDESV (reference sequence). CDR3 length equals 15 residues. Germline trimming cut 6 bases from V and 5 bases from J; bases unmatched to any gene: 12. CDR3 loop: CASSDGGGLYHEQYF. CDR3 bases: TGTGCCAGCAGTGATGGCGGGGGGCTGTACCACGAGCAGTACTTC.

The chain carries TRBV11-2 and TRBJ1-3; no firm D call. The V and J ends lost 5 bases and 0 bases respectively, with 20 bases between them. CDR3 size: 18 residues. Per germline, CDR1 SGHAT and CDR2 FQNNGV. Written as DNA, the CDR3 is TGTGCCAGCAGCCCCATTCGTGTGATGGCAGGCTCTGGAAACACCATATATTTT. Protein: CASSPIRVMAGSGNTIYF.

The gene calls are TRBV7-9 and TRBJ2-1; TRBD2 matches 7 bases. The junction had 5 bases not matched to a gene; V was cut back by 5 bases and J by 4 bases. This CDR3 region has 14 residues. Germline lookup yields CDR1 SEHNR and CDR2 FQNEAQ (reference sequence). The CDR3 DNA reads TGTGCCAGCAGCATTGGGACTACGTACAATGAGCAGTTCTTC. As protein: CASSIGTTYNEQFF.

V is TRBV29-1 and J is TRBJ2-3; TRBD2 aligns across 14 bases. The V gene's germline CDR1 is SQVTM and CDR2 ANQGSEA. After removal of 6 bases from V and 1 base from J, the junction contained 12 bases not matched to a gene. CDR3 length: 18 amino acids. The CDR3 here is CSVKGTSGGQGRTDTQYF. The CDR3 DNA reads as TGCAGCGTCAAAGGGACTAGCGGGGGCCAAGGACGCACAGATACGCAGTATTTT.

The chain joins TRBV4-3 to TRBJ2-1; no clear D. The germline CDR1 and CDR2 sequences are LGHNA and YSLEER. V was trimmed by 0 bases and J by 0 bases, leaving 9 bases between them. The CDR3 runs 16 residues. The CDR3 sequence: CASSQESVSSYNEQFF. The CDR3, as DNA: TGCGCCAGCAGCCAAGAGAGCGTTAGCTCCTACAATGAGCAGTTCTTC.

The CDR3 coding sequence is TGTGCCAGCAGCCCGAAGCGGGGGGGATACGAGCAGTACTTC. It is translated as CASSPKRGGYEQYF. V is TRBV7-8 and J is TRBJ2-7, with 10 bases fitting TRBD2. Looked up from germline, CDR1 is SGHVS and CDR2 is FQNEAQ. J gave up 4 bases and V 5 bases, and 5 bases lay outside the gene matches. The CDR3 totals 14 residues.

This clone appeared once. The rearrangement links TRBV28 to TRBJ1-2; D possibly corresponds to TRBD1 (6 bases). This CDR3 comprises 13 residues. Germline loops: CDR1 MDHEN, CDR2 SYDVKM. The V end was cut by 2 bases, the J end by 8 bases, with 12 bases between. DNA for the CDR3: TGTGCCAGCAGTTTAGTGGGGGCAGGCGGCTACACCTTC. Translation gives CASSLVGAGGYTF.

This clone was observed a few times. V gene TRBV4-3 combines with J gene TRBJ2-5; 11 bases map to TRBD2. Trimming took 0 bases from V and 5 from J; bases not matched to a gene: 14. CDR1 is LGHNA, CDR2 YSLEER, per germline. This CDR3 contains 19 residues. CDR3: CASSQDWSGGSGGAETQYF. The CDR3 DNA sequence: TGCGCCAGCAGCCAAGATTGGTCTGGGGGTAGCGGGGGGGCCGAGACCCAGTACTTC.

The chain combines TRBV9 with TRBJ2-2; 7 positions agree with TRBD2. Germline loops: CDR1 SGDLS, CDR2 YYNGEE. Losses at the gene ends were 4 bases for V and 2 bases for J; bases not matched to a gene: 8. The CDR3 contains 16 residues. Here the CDR3 DNA reads TGTGCCAGCAGCAACCGGGACTATACTAACACCGGGGAGCTGTTTTTT. Residues: CASSNRDYTNTGELFF.

Here the CDR3 DNA reads TGTGCCAGCGGCCGCTTCCCCTACAATGAGCAGTTCTTC. Amino acids: CASGRFPYNEQFF. The chain uses TRBV6-5 and TRBJ2-1; D is uncertain. The V gene's germline CDR1 is MNHEY and CDR2 SVGAGI. The CDR3 is made up of 13 amino acids. The V end was cut by 8 bases, the J end by 2 bases, with 10 bases between.